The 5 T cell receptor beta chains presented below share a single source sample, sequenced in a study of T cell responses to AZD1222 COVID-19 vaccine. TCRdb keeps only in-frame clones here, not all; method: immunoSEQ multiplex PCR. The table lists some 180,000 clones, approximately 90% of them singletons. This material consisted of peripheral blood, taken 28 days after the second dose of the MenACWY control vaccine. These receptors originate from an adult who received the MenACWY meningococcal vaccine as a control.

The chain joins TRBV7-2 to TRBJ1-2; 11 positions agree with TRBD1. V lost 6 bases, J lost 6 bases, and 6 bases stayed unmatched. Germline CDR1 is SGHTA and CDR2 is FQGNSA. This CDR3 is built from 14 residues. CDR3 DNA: TGTGCCAGCAGATCCGGGACAGGGGGTGATGGCTACACCTTC. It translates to CASRSGTGGDGYTF. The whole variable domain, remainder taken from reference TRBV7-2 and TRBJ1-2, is GAGVSQSPSNKVTEKGKDVELRCDPISGHTALYWYRQSLGQGLEFLIYFQGNSAPDKSGLPSDRFSAERTGGSVSTLTIQRTQQEDSAVYLCASRSGTGGDGYTFGSGTRLTVV.

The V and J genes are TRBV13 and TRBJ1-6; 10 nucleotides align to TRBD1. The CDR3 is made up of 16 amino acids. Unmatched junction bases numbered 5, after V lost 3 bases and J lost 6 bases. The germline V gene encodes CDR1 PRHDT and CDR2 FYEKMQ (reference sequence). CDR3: CASSFGQGGSNSPLHF. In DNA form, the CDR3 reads TGTGCCAGCAGCTTTGGACAGGGGGGAAGTAATTCACCCCTCCACTTT.

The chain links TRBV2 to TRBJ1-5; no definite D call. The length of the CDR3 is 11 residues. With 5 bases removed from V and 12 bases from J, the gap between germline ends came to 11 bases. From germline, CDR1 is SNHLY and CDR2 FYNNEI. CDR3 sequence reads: CASSLGPGQHF. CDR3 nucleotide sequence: TGTGCCAGCAGTCTCGGGCCGGGCCAGCATTTT. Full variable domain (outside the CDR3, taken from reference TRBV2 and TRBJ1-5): EPEVTQTPSHQVTQMGQEVILRCVPISNHLYFYWYRQILGQKVEFLVSFYNNEISEKSEIFDDQFSVERPDGSNFTLKIRSTKLEDSAMYFCASSLGPGQHFGDGTRLSIL.

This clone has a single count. Here the CDR3 reads CASTHRSYNSPLHF. Here the CDR3 DNA reads TGTGCCAGCACCCACAGATCCTATAATTCACCCCTCCACTTT. The V and J genes are TRBV28 and TRBJ1-6, with D hard to call. The CDR3 is 14 amino acids. Trimming cost V 7 bases and J 1 base, with 8 bases left between them. Germline V lookup: CDR1 MDHEN, CDR2 SYDVKM.

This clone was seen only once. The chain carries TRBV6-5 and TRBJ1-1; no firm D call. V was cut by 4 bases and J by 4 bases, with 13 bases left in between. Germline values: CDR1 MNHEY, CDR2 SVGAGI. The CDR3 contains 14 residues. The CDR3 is CASSSGKAPTEAFF. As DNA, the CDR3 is TGTGCCAGCAGTTCCGGGAAGGCGCCCACTGAAGCTTTCTTT.